This TCR beta chain is drawn from a study of CD8 T cells in Susac syndrome. An input of roughly 0.5 to 1 ug of RNA was subjected to reverse transcription using random hexamers. TCRdb passed the immunoSEQ multiplex PCR reads through MiXCR, listing each CDR3 protein once. The table has some 130,000 distinct CDR3 sequences, 90% to 95% seen once. V lost 0 bases, J lost 2 bases, and 8 bases lay in between. This CDR3 is 14 amino acids long. In germline, CDR1 is MNHEY, CDR2 SVGAGI. The chain recombines TRBV6-5 with TRBJ2-7; D is possibly TRBD2 (5 bases). This clonotype originated in a human donor with multiple sclerosis. Sequenced input: CD4+ T cells from PBMCs. The CDR3 region has the DNA TGTGCCAGCAGTTACTCGGCCGGGACCTACGAGCAGTACTTC. Amino acid sequence: CASSYSAGTYEQYF.